This entry lists 32 T cell receptor beta chains sequenced from one sample in a study of T cell responses to AZD1222 COVID-19 vaccine. Only in-frame clones appear in the TCRdb table, and some are missing; sequencing was by immunoSEQ multiplex PCR. The sample carries 100,000 to 150,000 clones, around 89% recorded once. Sequences were derived from peripheral blood, sampled on day 0 of AZD1222 vaccination. Every receptor here comes from an adult in good health.

Regarding this clone: This CDR3 is also generated by other DNA sequences in the sample. The chain uses TRBV28 and TRBJ2-5; D is perhaps TRBD2 (5 bases). CDR1 and CDR2 from the germline V gene are MDHEN and SYDVKM. V was clipped by 5 bases and J by 5 bases, with 39 bases between them. The CDR3 totals 22 residues. The CDR3 protein is CASSRRGRPEARGRLMRETQYF. The CDR3 DNA reads TGTGCCAGCAGTCGACGAGGGCGCCCCGAAGCACGGGGTAGACTGATGAGGGAGACCCAGTACTTC.

This clone is a singleton in its sample. The V and J genes are TRBV27 and TRBJ2-7, with a weak D call TRBD1 (7 bases). This CDR3 has 17 residues. V dropped 3 bases and J dropped 5 bases, with 23 bases sitting between them. Germline assignment: CDR1 MNHEY and CDR2 SMNVEV (reference sequence). The CDR3 DNA is TGTGCCAGCAGTTTCATCGGCCCGGCGGGACAGAATCACGAGCAGTACTTC. It specifies CASSFIGPAGQNHEQYF.

In this sample, this clone turned up once. The chain recombines TRBV27 with TRBJ2-4, with 8 nucleotides matching TRBD2. The CDR3 sequence is 16 residues long. The V segment lost 5 bases and the J segment 3 bases; nucleotides outside the gene matches: 9. Germline V gives CDR1 MNHEY, CDR2 SMNVEV (reference sequence). CDR3 bases: TGTGCCAGCAGTCCACTCGGGGGGGGAGGCAAAAACATTCAGTACTTC. This encodes CASSPLGGGGKNIQYF.

The chain links TRBV5-1 to TRBJ1-5, with a weak D call TRBD1 (6 bases). There are 15 residues in the CDR3. V lost 6 bases and J 0 bases, leaving 13 bases between the germline ends. Per germline, CDR1 SGHRS and CDR2 YFSETQ. CDR3 amino acids: CASTSTGLSNQPQHF. The CDR3 region has the DNA TGCGCCAGCACCTCGACAGGACTTAGCAATCAGCCCCAGCATTTT.

This chain links TRBV10-1 with TRBJ2-1, with 13 nucleotides matching TRBD2. Germline V gives CDR1 WNHNN, CDR2 SYGVQD (reference sequence). The V segment lost 4 bases and the J segment 6 bases; nucleotides outside the gene matches: 6. The CDR3 spans 16 residues. CDR3: CASSGPGLAGVNEQFF. The DNA of the CDR3 is TGCGCCAGCAGTGGGCCCGGACTAGCGGGAGTCAATGAGCAGTTCTTC.

The rearrangement uses TRBV2 and TRBJ1-1; tentative D call: TRBD1 (6 bases). This CDR3 comprises 14 residues. Germline assignment: CDR1 SNHLY and CDR2 FYNNEI. V lost 9 bases, J lost 2 bases, and 16 bases lay in between. As DNA, the CDR3 is TGTGCCAGTAGATCCAGGGGAGGAAACACTGAAGCTTTCTTT. Residues: CASRSRGGNTEAFF.

The chain combines TRBV6-4 with TRBJ2-7, with TRBD2 identical over 7 bases. The CDR3 spans 14 residues. Germline V gene data show CDR1 as MRHNA and CDR2 as SNTAGT. The trim removed 9 bases at V and 1 base at J, leaving 9 bases unmatched. CDR3 in amino acids: CARTGEGISYEQYF. CDR3 DNA sequence: TGTGCCAGAACGGGGGAGGGAATTTCCTACGAGCAGTACTTC.

As DNA, the CDR3 is TGTGCCAGCAGTCAAAGACAGGGTAATTCACCCCTCCACTTT. Protein sequence: CASSQRQGNSPLHF. This chain joins TRBV2 and TRBJ1-6, with 7 positions matching TRBD1. The ends lost 5 bases at V and 6 bases at J; junction bases unmatched: 4. The germline V gene encodes CDR1 SNHLY and CDR2 FYNNEI. The CDR3 sequence is 14 residues long.

The gene calls are TRBV3-1 (or the pseudogene TRBV3-2) and TRBJ2-1, with 7 bases that match TRBD1. The germline V gene has CDR1 LGHDT and CDR2 YNNKEL (reference sequence). This CDR3 is 13 amino acids long. V was pared by 8 bases and J by 8 bases, with 9 bases of the junction left unmatched. CDR3 sequence reads: CASARGHFDEQFF. The DNA of the CDR3 is TGTGCCAGCGCAAGGGGGCATTTCGATGAGCAGTTCTTC.

This chain uses TRBV30 with TRBJ2-1, with 9 bases that match TRBD2. The CDR3 length is 15 residues. V lost 2 bases and J lost 9; bases outside the gene matches: 11. CDR1 is GTSNPN and CDR2 is SVGIG in the germline V gene (reference sequence). The CDR3 nucleotides are TGTGCCTGGAGTTTACTGGCGGGAGGGGTGACTGAGCAGTTCTTC. It translates to CAWSLLAGGVTEQFF.

This rearrangement joins TRBV25-1 to TRBJ2-7; D is perhaps TRBD1 (7 bases). The CDR3 is made up of 16 amino acids. V lost 5 bases and J lost 3, with 20 bases in between. CDR1 and CDR2 from the germline V gene are MGHDK and SYGVNS. CDR3: CASSPSGGTAFYEQYF. The CDR3 DNA sequence: TGTGCCAGCAGTCCATCAGGAGGGACAGCCTTCTACGAGCAGTACTTC.

The V and J genes are TRBV3-1 (or the pseudogene TRBV3-2) and TRBJ1-1; D ambiguous. CDR1 is LGHDT and CDR2 is YNNKEL in the germline V gene (reference sequence). V was clipped by 4 bases and J by 5 bases, with 11 bases between them. This CDR3 is built from 13 residues. The CDR3 region has the DNA TGTGCCAGCAGCCTTAACAGCCAGACTGAAGCTTTCTTT. Translating it yields CASSLNSQTEAFF.

The chain couples TRBV5-1 to TRBJ1-4, with D unclear. With 0 bases removed from V and 0 bases from J, the gap between germline ends came to 9 bases. Germline V gene data show CDR1 as SGHRS and CDR2 as YFSETQ. This CDR3 spans 16 amino acids. This CDR3 is CASSLDGSPTNEKLFF. In DNA form, the CDR3 reads TGCGCCAGCAGCTTGGACGGTAGCCCAACTAATGAAAAACTGTTTTTT.

The chain has TRBV5-1 and TRBJ2-3; D remains ambiguous. Germline V lookup: CDR1 SGHRS, CDR2 YFSETQ. The CDR3 length is 14 residues. V shed 0 bases and J shed 4 bases, with 9 bases lying between them. In DNA form, the CDR3 reads TGCGCCAGCAGCTTGGCTTTTAGCCCAGATACGCAGTATTTT. It specifies CASSLAFSPDTQYF.

This rearrangement joins TRBV27 to TRBJ2-3, with a tentative D call TRBD1 (6 bases). Germline CDR1 is MNHEY and CDR2 is SMNVEV (reference sequence). This CDR3 is 14 amino acids long. V lost 6 bases and J 1 base, leaving 11 bases between the germline ends. Here the CDR3 DNA reads TGTGCCAGCAGGACAGGACAACGCACAGATACGCAGTATTTT. This sequence encodes CASRTGQRTDTQYF.

The V call is TRBV27, the J call TRBJ2-1, with 10 bases aligning to TRBD2. Germline V gene data show CDR1 as MNHEY and CDR2 as SMNVEV (reference sequence). This CDR3 is built from 14 residues. J was trimmed by 7 bases and V by 3 bases; bases with no gene match: 3. The CDR3 coding sequence is TGTGCCAGCAGTTTGCTAGCGGGGGTGAATGAGCAGTTCTTC. It is translated as CASSLLAGVNEQFF.

The chain has TRBV6-5 and TRBJ1-2; no firm D call. Germline lookup yields CDR1 MNHEY and CDR2 SVGAGI. The CDR3 sequence is 13 residues long. Trimming removed 2 bases from V and 4 bases from J, with 8 bases in between. This chain's CDR3 is CASSYGRTYGYTF. DNA for the CDR3: TGTGCCAGCAGTTACGGACGGACCTATGGCTACACCTTC.

J is TRBJ1-2 and V is TRBV5-5; D is ambiguous. Trimming cost V 1 base and J 5 bases, with 6 bases left between them. The germline V gene encodes CDR1 SGHKS and CDR2 YYEKEE (reference sequence). The CDR3 is 12 residues long. The CDR3 DNA is TGTGCCAGCAGCTTGTTGCAGTATGGCTACACCTTC. This codes for CASSLLQYGYTF.

The chain uses TRBV5-1 and TRBJ1-4; tentatively, D is TRBD1 (5 bases). The V gene's germline CDR1 is SGHRS and CDR2 YFSETQ. The V gene lost 0 bases and the J gene lost 3 bases, with 6 bases spanning the gap. The CDR3 runs to 14 residues. DNA for the CDR3: TGCGCCAGCAGCTTGGACAGGCCTAATGAAAAACTGTTTTTT. Protein sequence: CASSLDRPNEKLFF.

V and J are TRBV29-1 and TRBJ1-2; D possibly corresponds to TRBD1 (5 bases). The CDR3 totals 14 residues. The V gene lost 7 bases and the J gene lost 3 bases, with 18 bases spanning the gap. Per germline, CDR1 SQVTM and CDR2 ANQGSEA. The CDR3 protein is CSAPRWGEDYGYTF. The DNA for the CDR3 is TGCAGCGCCCCAAGGTGGGGCGAGGACTATGGCTACACCTTC.

In its sample, this clone was seen once. The rearrangement links TRBV6-5 to TRBJ1-3; D not certain. The CDR3 has 15 residues. The germline gives CDR1 MNHEY, CDR2 SVGAGI. Deletions cut 7 bases from V and 7 bases from J, with 20 bases between. CDR3 loop: CASTPLGSVTNTIYF. In DNA form, the CDR3 reads TGTGCCAGCACCCCCCTGGGCTCCGTGACCAACACCATATATTTT.

The rearrangement joins TRBV14 to TRBJ1-6, with TRBD1 matching over 7 bases. The CDR3 runs 17 residues. The V and J ends lost 2 bases and 7 bases, in that order; junction bases with no gene match: 11. In germline, CDR1 is SGHDN, CDR2 FVKESK. CDR3 amino acids: CASSQRRPGTDNSPLHF. DNA of the CDR3: TGTGCCAGCAGCCAAAGGCGGCCCGGGACAGACAATTCACCCCTCCACTTT.

The chain combines TRBV28 with TRBJ1-2; D call uncertain. This CDR3 region has 13 residues. Germline values: CDR1 MDHEN, CDR2 SYDVKM. The germline V and J ends were trimmed by 2 bases and 4 bases, with 8 bases remaining between them. CDR3 nucleotides: TGTGCCAGCAGTTTAGCCAGGTTCTATGGCTACACCTTC. Protein sequence: CASSLARFYGYTF.

J is TRBJ2-5 and V is TRBV9; tentatively, D is TRBD1 (5 bases). This CDR3 is 16 amino acids long. Trimming took off 0 bases at V and 5 bases at J, with 17 bases between the two ends. Germline V lookup: CDR1 SGDLS, CDR2 YYNGEE. The CDR3 is CASSVEGSRAEETQYF. CDR3 bases: TGTGCCAGCAGCGTAGAAGGGTCCAGGGCAGAGGAGACCCAGTACTTC.

The gene calls are TRBV6-6 and TRBJ1-2, with D perhaps matching TRBD1 (5 bases). CDR1 and CDR2 from the germline V gene are MNHNY and SVGAGI (reference sequence). CDR3 length: 13 residues. The V end was cut by 5 bases, the J end by 2 bases, with 9 bases between. Here the CDR3 DNA reads TGTGCCAGCAGTCCAGGGTTAAACTATGGCTACACCTTC. The encoded protein is CASSPGLNYGYTF.

The J gene is TRBJ1-1, the V gene TRBV28; the D gene is possibly TRBD1 (5 bases). Germline assignment: CDR1 MDHEN and CDR2 SYDVKM. The CDR3 is made up of 13 amino acids. Between the trimmed V and J ends, which lost 7 bases and 5 bases, there was a span of 14 bases. CDR3 in amino acids: CASTSGWGTEAFF. In DNA, the CDR3 is TGTGCCAGCACCTCAGGGTGGGGGACTGAAGCTTTCTTT.

This sequence joins TRBV15 and TRBJ2-3; D ambiguous. Trimming stripped 0 bases from V and 4 bases from J, with 5 bases between. The CDR3 covers 13 residues. The germline V gene encodes CDR1 LNHNV and CDR2 YYDKDF (reference sequence). The CDR3 nucleotides are TGTGCCACCAGCAGAGATCTAGCAGATACGCAGTATTTT. Its protein product is CATSRDLADTQYF.

The V call is TRBV28, the J call TRBJ1-1, with a weak D call TRBD1 (6 bases). Germline lookup yields CDR1 MDHEN and CDR2 SYDVKM. This CDR3 is built from 13 residues. V was clipped by 8 bases and J by 1 base, with 11 bases between them. The CDR3 DNA follows: TGTGCCAGCCATGAACAGGGGAACACTGAAGCTTTCTTT. Its translation is CASHEQGNTEAFF.

The chain carries TRBV9 and TRBJ1-6; 7 bases fit TRBD1. Germline V gene data show CDR1 as SGDLS and CDR2 as YYNGEE. This CDR3 spans 14 amino acids. V was clipped by 7 bases and J by 8 bases; unmatched bases: 9. CDR3 sequence: CASGPGDRDSPLHF. For the CDR3, the DNA is TGTGCCAGCGGACCCGGTGACAGGGATTCACCCCTCCACTTT.

V usage is TRBV28 and J usage is TRBJ2-2; D is uncertain. This CDR3 spans 13 amino acids. In germline, CDR1 is MDHEN, CDR2 SYDVKM. Trimming removed 3 bases from V and 4 bases from J, with 6 bases in between. The CDR3 reads CASSLLATGELFF. CDR3 nucleotide sequence: TGTGCCAGCAGTTTGTTGGCCACCGGGGAGCTGTTTTTT. The full variable domain, its missing parts supplied by reference TRBV28 and TRBJ2-2, is DVKVTQSSRYLVKRTGEKVFLECVQDMDHENMFWYRQDPGLGLRLIYFSYDVKMKEKGDIPEGYSVSREKKERFSLILESASTNQTSMYLCASSLLATGELFFGEGSRLTVL.

The V call is TRBV29-1, the J call TRBJ1-1, with D maybe TRBD1 (6 bases). Trimming stripped 0 bases from V and 9 bases from J, with 17 bases between. Per the germline V gene, CDR1 is SQVTM and CDR2 is ANQGSEA. The CDR3 spans 14 residues. The chain's CDR3 is CSVEEQAGGQQAFF. CDR3 coding DNA: TGCAGCGTTGAAGAGCAAGCCGGAGGACAGCAAGCTTTCTTT.

The genes are TRBV19 and TRBJ1-6; weak D call: TRBD1 (5 bases). With 6 bases removed from V and 8 bases from J, the gap between germline ends came to 14 bases. The CDR3 runs to 14 residues. Per germline, CDR1 LNHDA and CDR2 SQIVND (reference sequence). CDR3 coding DNA: TGTGCCAGTAGGCCGGGACCAGAGGATTCACCCCTCCACTTT. Its translation: CASRPGPEDSPLHF.